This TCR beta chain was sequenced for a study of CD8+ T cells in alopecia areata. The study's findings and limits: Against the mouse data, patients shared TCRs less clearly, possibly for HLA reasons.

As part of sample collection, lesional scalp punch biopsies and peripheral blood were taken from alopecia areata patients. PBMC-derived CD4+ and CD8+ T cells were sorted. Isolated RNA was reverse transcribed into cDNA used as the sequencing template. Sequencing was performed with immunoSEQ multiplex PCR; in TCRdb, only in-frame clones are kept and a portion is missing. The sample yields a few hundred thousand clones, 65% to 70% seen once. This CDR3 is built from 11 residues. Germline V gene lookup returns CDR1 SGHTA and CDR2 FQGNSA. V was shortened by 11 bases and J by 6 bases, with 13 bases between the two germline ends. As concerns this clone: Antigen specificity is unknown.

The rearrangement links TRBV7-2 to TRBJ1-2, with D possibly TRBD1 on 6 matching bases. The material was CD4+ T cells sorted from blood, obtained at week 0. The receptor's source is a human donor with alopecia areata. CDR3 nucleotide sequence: TGTGCCCAGCAGGCAGGGGATGGCTACACCTTC. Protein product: CAQQAGDGYTF.